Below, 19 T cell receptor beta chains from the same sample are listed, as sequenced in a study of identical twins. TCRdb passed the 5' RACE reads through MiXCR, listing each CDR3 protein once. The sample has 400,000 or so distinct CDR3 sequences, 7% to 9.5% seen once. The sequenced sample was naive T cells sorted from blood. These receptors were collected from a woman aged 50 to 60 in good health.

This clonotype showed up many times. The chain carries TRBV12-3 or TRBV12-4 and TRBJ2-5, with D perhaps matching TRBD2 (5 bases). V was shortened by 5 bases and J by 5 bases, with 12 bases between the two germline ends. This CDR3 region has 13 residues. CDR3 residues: CASSPLGSETQYF. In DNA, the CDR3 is TGTGCCAGCAGTCCTCTAGGGAGCGAGACCCAGTACTTC.

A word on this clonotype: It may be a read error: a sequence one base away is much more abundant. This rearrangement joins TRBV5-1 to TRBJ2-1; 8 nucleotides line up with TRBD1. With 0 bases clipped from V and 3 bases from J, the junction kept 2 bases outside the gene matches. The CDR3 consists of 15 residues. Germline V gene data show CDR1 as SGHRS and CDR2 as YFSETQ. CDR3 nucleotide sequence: TGCGCCAGCAGCTTGGGACAGGGGTTCTACAATGAGCAGTTCTTC. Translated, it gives CASSLGQGFYNEQFF. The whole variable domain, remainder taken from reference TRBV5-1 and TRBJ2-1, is KAGVTQTPRYLIKTRGQQVTLSCSPISGHRSVSWYQQTPGQGLQFLFEYFSETQRNKGNFPGRFSGRQFSNSRSEMNVSTLELGDSALYLCASSLGQGFYNEQFFGPGTRLTVL.

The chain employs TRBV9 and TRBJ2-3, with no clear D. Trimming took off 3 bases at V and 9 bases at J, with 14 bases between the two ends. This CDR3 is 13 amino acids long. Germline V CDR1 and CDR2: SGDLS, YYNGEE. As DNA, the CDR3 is TGTGCCAGCAGCGGCCCCGGATGGGAAACGCAGTATTTT. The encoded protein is CASSGPGWETQYF.

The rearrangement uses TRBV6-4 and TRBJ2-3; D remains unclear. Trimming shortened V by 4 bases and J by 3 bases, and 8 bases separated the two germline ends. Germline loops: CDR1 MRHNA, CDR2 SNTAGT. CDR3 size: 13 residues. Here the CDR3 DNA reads TGTGCCAGCAGTGTACGGAGTACAGATACGCAGTATTTT. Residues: CASSVRSTDTQYF.

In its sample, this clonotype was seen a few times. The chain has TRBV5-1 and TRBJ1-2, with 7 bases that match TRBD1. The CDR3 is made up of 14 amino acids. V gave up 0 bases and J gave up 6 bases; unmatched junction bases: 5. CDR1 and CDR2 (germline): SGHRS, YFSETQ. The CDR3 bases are TGCGCCAGCAGCTTGGCCCCGACAGGGAATGGCTACACCTTC. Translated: CASSLAPTGNGYTF.

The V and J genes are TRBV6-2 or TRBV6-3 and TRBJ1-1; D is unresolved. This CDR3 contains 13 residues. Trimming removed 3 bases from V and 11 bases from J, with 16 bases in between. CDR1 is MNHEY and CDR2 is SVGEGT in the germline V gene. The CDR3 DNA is TGTGCCAGCAGTTATGAACGCAAGCATGATGCTTTCTTT. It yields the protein CASSYERKHDAFF.

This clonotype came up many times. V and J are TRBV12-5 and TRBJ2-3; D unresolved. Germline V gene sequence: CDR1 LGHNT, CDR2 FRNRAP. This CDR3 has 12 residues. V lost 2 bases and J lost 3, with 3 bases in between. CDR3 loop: CASGLITDTQYF. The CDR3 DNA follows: TGTGCTAGTGGTTTGATTACAGATACGCAGTATTTT.

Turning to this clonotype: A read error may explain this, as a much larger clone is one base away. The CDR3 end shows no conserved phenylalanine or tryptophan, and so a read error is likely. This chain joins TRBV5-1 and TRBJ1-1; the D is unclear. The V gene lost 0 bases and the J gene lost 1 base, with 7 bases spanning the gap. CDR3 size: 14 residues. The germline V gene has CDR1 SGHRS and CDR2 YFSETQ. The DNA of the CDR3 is TGCGCCAGCAGCTTGGCTCGTCAGAACACTGAAGCTTTCCTT. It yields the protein CASSLARQNTEAFL.

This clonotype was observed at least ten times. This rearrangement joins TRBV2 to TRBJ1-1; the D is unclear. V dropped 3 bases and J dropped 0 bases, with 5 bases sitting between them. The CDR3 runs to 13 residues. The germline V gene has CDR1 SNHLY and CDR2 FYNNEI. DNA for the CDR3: TGTGCCAGCAGTGATGCTGTGAACACTGAAGCTTTCTTT. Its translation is CASSDAVNTEAFF.

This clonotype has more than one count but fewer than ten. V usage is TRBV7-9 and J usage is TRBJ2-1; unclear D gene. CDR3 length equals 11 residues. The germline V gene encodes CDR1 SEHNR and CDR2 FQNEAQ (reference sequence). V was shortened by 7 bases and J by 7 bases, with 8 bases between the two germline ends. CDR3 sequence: CASTIENEQFF. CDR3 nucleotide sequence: TGTGCCAGCACCATAGAAAATGAGCAGTTCTTC.

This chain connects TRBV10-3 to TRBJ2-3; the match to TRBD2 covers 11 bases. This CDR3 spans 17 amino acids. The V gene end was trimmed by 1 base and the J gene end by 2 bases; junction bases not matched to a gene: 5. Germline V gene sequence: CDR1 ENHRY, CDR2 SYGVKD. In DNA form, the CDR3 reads TGTGCCATCAGTGAGTTAACTAGCGGGAGCTTCACAGATACGCAGTATTTT. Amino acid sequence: CAISELTSGSFTDTQYF.

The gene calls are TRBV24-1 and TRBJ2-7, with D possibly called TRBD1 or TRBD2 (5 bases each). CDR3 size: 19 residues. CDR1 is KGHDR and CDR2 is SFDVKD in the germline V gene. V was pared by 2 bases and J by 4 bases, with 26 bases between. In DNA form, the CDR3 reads TGTGCCACCAGTGATTCGTCTGGGACCGTAGACGGCCGACCATACGAGCAGTACTTC. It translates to CATSDSSGTVDGRPYEQYF.

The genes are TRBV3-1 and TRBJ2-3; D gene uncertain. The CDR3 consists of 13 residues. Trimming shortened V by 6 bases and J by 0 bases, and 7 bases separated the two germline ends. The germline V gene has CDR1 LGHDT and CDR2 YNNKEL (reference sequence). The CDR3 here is CASRRSSTDTQYF. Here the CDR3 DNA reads TGTGCCAGCAGGCGGTCTAGCACAGATACGCAGTATTTT.

For the CDR3, the DNA is TGCAGTGCTAGGGCGGCGGGAGCGGGGCAGACCCAGTACTTC. It encodes CSARAAGAGQTQYF. The chain couples TRBV20-1 to TRBJ2-5, with 7 positions matching TRBD2. Germline V gene data show CDR1 as DFQATT and CDR2 as SNEGSKA (reference sequence). There are 14 residues in the CDR3. Trimming cost V 3 bases and J 6 bases; bases outside gene matches: 10.

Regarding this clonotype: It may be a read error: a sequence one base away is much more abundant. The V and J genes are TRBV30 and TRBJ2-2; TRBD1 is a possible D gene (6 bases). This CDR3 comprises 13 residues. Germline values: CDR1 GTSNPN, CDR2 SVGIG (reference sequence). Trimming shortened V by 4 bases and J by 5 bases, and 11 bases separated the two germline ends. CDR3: CAWTRGGTGELFF. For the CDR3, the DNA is TGTGCCTGGACTCGAGGGGGAACCGGGGAGCTGTTTTTT.

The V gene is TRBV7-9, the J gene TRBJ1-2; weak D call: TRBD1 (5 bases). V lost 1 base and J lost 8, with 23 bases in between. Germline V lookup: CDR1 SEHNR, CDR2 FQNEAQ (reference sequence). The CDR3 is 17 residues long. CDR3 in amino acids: CASSLDSHGRDVNGYTF. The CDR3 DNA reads TGTGCCAGCAGCTTAGATTCTCATGGTCGGGACGTTAACGGCTACACCTTC.

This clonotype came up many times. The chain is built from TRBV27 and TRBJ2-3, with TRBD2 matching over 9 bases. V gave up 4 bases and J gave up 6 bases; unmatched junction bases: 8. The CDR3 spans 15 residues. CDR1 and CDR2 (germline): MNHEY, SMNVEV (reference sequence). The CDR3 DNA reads TGTGCCAGCAGTTATTGGACTAGCGTTATGGATACGCAGTATTTT. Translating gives CASSYWTSVMDTQYF.

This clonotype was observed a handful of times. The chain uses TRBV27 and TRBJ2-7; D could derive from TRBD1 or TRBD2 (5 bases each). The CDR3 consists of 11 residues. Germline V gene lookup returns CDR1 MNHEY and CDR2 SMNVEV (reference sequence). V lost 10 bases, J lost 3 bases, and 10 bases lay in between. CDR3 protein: CATSGGYEQYF. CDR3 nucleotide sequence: TGTGCCACCTCTGGGGGCTACGAGCAGTACTTC.

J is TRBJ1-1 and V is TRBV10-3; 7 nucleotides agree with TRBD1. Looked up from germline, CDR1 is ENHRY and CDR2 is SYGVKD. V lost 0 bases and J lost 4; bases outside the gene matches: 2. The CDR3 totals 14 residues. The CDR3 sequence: CAISESGGPTEAFF. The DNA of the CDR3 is TGTGCCATCAGTGAGTCAGGGGGCCCCACTGAAGCTTTCTTT.